Listed below are T cell receptor beta chains from one sample, sequenced in a study of Ad26.COV2.S vaccination and SARS-CoV-2 variants. Some clones are missing from TCRdb's copy, which holds only in-frame ones; the method was immunoSEQ multiplex PCR. The table lists almost 400,000 clones, roughly 90% of them singletons. The material sequenced was peripheral blood, taken in a trial of Ad26.COV2.S vaccine versus placebo. The receptors derive from a person aged 18-60 years who received the Ad26.COV2.S COVID-19 vaccine or a placebo. Each CDR3 is given with its conserved first and last residue.

TRBJ2-7,TRBV15,CATSRATLGQFRYEQYF
TRBJ2-5,TRBV7-2,CASSWGPRETQYF
TRBJ2-1,TRBV10-2,CASSEGYNEQFF
TRBJ2-3,TRBV11-1,CASSPRTGLDTQYF
TRBJ1-2,TRBV28,CASTINRGHGYTF
TRBJ2-3,TRBV5-1,CASRLPGGTDTQYF
TRBJ2-1,TRBV30,CAWSKTGGNEQFF
TRBJ1-3,TRBV5-4,CASSLAGPPGNTIYF
TRBJ2-7,TRBV28,CASRTPGQGSYEQYF
TRBJ1-5,TRBV10-3,CAISESRDSYQPQHF
TRBJ2-1,TRBV19,CASSMGPPTVEQFF
TRBJ2-6,TRBV18,CASSPPVPGARSGANVLTF
TRBJ1-5,TRBV7-8,CASSRQGSQPQHF
TRBJ2-4,TRBV5-4,CASSPSPTQGAKNIQYF
TRBJ2-7,TRBV14,CASSPGFGSVYEQYF
TRBJ2-4,TRBV7-3,CASSPQGGQNIQYF
TRBJ1-1,TRBV18,CASSPDGNTEAFF
TRBJ1-1,TRBV15,CATSRDPRGMNTEAFF
TRBJ1-1,TRBV10-3,CAISAGGRGEMNTEAFF
TRBJ2-1,TRBV12-3/TRBV12-4,CASSPGQSEQFF
TRBJ2-7,TRBV7-9,CASSLAHRVTYEQYF
TRBJ2-7,TRBV6-5,CASSYAGGPYEQYF
TRBJ2-5,TRBV18,CASSPQGAQGETQYF
TRBJ1-2,TRBV10-3,CAISVDTSNYGYTF
TRBJ2-1,TRBV4-1,CASSHPIAGSSYNEQFF
TRBJ1-5,TRBV28,CASSPHQGTPSNQPQHF
TRBJ1-2,TRBV5-1,CASSWGDRQSHNYGYTF
TRBJ2-7,TRBV10-3,CAISQGQGAYEQYF
TRBJ1-2,TRBV11-2,CASSLDNRVHYGYTF
TRBJ1-1,TRBV29-1,CSAQQRGSAEAFF
TRBJ2-1,TRBV9,CASSADPYNEQFF
TRBJ2-1,TRBV27,CASTPRRDANNEQFF
TRBJ2-2,TRBV30,CAWSVLAPGGIMAGELFF
TRBJ2-6,TRBV2,CASSLDSLSGANVLTF
TRBJ2-7,TRBV2,CASKPALYEQYF
TRBJ2-5,TRBV24-1,CATSDLQHQETQYF
TRBJ1-2,TRBV7-2,CASSLVSSGDGYTF
TRBJ2-3,TRBV4-3,CASSQDRTPVTDTQYF
TRBJ2-2,TRBV3-1/TRBV3-2,CASSQGPGELFF